The 30 T cell receptor beta chains in this list originate from one sample, sequenced in a study of shared clonotypes between healthy human individuals. Sequencing was performed with immunoSEQ multiplex PCR; in TCRdb, only in-frame clones are kept and a portion is missing. The sample lists around 2.5 million clones, under 95% occurring once. Sequenced: naive CD4+ T cells from PBMCs. Indicated subset: CD45RA+ positively selected. The receptors shown here come from a man in his late teens or twenties in good health. Some clones in this sample may be carry-over from other donors' samples.

The gene calls are TRBV6-1 and TRBJ2-7; D possibly corresponds to TRBD2 (6 bases). The germline CDR1 and CDR2 sequences are MNHNS and SASEGT. The CDR3 totals 17 residues. V shed 4 bases and J shed 6 bases, with 25 bases lying between them. The CDR3 here is CASSAVRFGGLGGEQYF. CDR3 sequence (DNA): TGTGCCAGCAGTGCCGTACGGTTTGGGGGACTTGGAGGCGAGCAGTACTTC.

The rearrangement uses TRBV12-5 and TRBJ1-2; 8 bases fit TRBD1. Germline assignment: CDR1 LGHNT and CDR2 FRNRAP. The CDR3 is 17 amino acids. The trim removed 1 base at V and 7 bases at J, leaving 14 bases unmatched. CDR3 sequence reads: CASGLEATPGTGGGYTF. The CDR3 DNA follows: TGTGCTAGTGGTTTGGAGGCAACCCCCGGGACAGGAGGTGGCTACACCTTC. The full variable domain, its missing parts supplied by reference TRBV12-5 and TRBJ1-2, is DARVTQTPRHKVTEMGQEVTMRCQPILGHNTVFWYRQTMMQGLELLAYFRNRAPLDDSGMPKDRFSAEMPDATLATLKIQPSEPRDSAVYFCASGLEATPGTGGGYTFGSGTRLTVV.

V gene TRBV10-3 combines with J gene TRBJ2-1; the match to TRBD2 covers 11 bases. The CDR3 runs 15 residues. CDR1 and CDR2 (germline): ENHRY, SYGVKD. V gave up 5 bases and J gave up 7 bases; unmatched junction bases: 7. The CDR3 reads CAISLAGGNSNEQFF. The CDR3 DNA is TGTGCCATCAGTTTAGCGGGAGGGAATTCGAATGAGCAGTTCTTC.

This rearrangement joins TRBV18 to TRBJ1-2, with a tentative D call TRBD1 (6 bases). The CDR3 loop spans 13 amino acids. Trimming stripped 1 base from V and 4 bases from J, with 7 bases between. Germline V lookup: CDR1 KGHSH, CDR2 LQKENI. The CDR3 is CASSPQDSYGYTF. CDR3 coding DNA: TGTGCCAGCTCACCACAGGACAGCTATGGCTACACCTTC.

The CDR3 loop is CASNDLGDGYEQYF. CDR3 sequence (DNA): TGTGCCAGTAACGATCTAGGGGACGGCTACGAGCAGTACTTC. The chain links TRBV27 to TRBJ2-7, with D perhaps being TRBD1 or TRBD2 (5 bases each). The CDR3 sequence is 14 residues long. The V gene's germline CDR1 is MNHEY and CDR2 SMNVEV (reference sequence). V lost 9 bases and J 3 bases, leaving 18 bases between the germline ends.

A single count supports this clone. Distinct nucleotide sequences in the sample also encode this CDR3. The chain carries TRBV28 and TRBJ2-3; D not certain. Germline CDR1 is MDHEN and CDR2 is SYDVKM. Trimming removed 6 bases at V and 0 bases at J, with 4 bases between. The length of the CDR3 is 12 residues. The CDR3 loop is CASRSSTDTQYF. CDR3 coding DNA: TGTGCCAGCAGGAGTAGCACAGATACGCAGTATTTT.

The V and J genes are TRBV30 and TRBJ2-2; no reliable D call. Trimming took off 2 bases at V and 8 bases at J, with 15 bases between the two ends. Germline V gene data show CDR1 as GTSNPN and CDR2 as SVGIG (reference sequence). This CDR3 has 14 amino acids. CDR3 sequence: CAWSPLAPPGELFF. DNA for the CDR3: TGTGCCTGGAGTCCCTTAGCCCCCCCGGGGGAGCTGTTTTTT.

The chain joins TRBV7-2 to TRBJ2-7; 13 nucleotides match TRBD2. Germline loops: CDR1 SGHTA, CDR2 FQGNSA. The CDR3 extends over 18 amino acids. V lost 3 bases, J lost 4 bases, and 12 bases stayed unmatched. This CDR3 is CASSFDGTSGTKRYEQYF. CDR3 in DNA: TGTGCCAGCAGCTTCGACGGGACTAGCGGGACAAAAAGGTACGAGCAGTACTTC.

V gene TRBV2 combines with J gene TRBJ2-1; maybe TRBD2 (7 bases). This CDR3 contains 15 residues. CDR1 is SNHLY, CDR2 FYNNEI, per germline. Trimming took 6 bases from V and 4 from J, leaving 16 bases between them. CDR3 bases: TGTGCCAGCAGCGAACAGGGACTACCTTACAATGAGCAGTTCTTC. Protein sequence: CASSEQGLPYNEQFF.

This clone was detected a few times. The chain has TRBV4-2 and TRBJ1-1; D gene ambiguous. V shed 5 bases and J shed 4 bases, with 8 bases lying between them. Germline V gene lookup returns CDR1 LGHNA and CDR2 YNFKEQ. The CDR3 has 12 amino acids. The CDR3: CASSSDGTEAFF. The CDR3 coding sequence is TGTGCCAGCAGCTCTGATGGCACTGAAGCTTTCTTT.

Worth noting for this clone: Its ends do not fully match the called genes, so a read error is possible. V and J are TRBV9 and TRBJ1-2; 7 bases fit TRBD1. The germline CDR1 and CDR2 sequences are SGDLS and YYNGEE. The CDR3 has 14 residues. The CDR3 sequence: CASTVQGINYGYTF. In DNA form, the CDR3 reads TGTGCCAGCACCGTACAGGGGATTAACTATGGCTACACCTTC.

J is TRBJ2-1 and V is TRBV6-4; the D gene is possibly TRBD2 (5 bases). V was shortened by 1 base and J by 3 bases, with 13 bases between the two germline ends. The CDR3 totals 16 residues. The germline V gene has CDR1 MRHNA and CDR2 SNTAGT. The CDR3 here is CASSDYHDRGYNEQFF. CDR3 DNA sequence: TGTGCCAGCAGTGACTACCACGACCGGGGCTACAATGAGCAGTTCTTC.

This rearrangement joins TRBV28 to TRBJ1-1; tentative D call: TRBD1 (5 bases). Germline V gene lookup returns CDR1 MDHEN and CDR2 SYDVKM. This CDR3 region has 15 residues. The ends were cut back, 2 bases at V and 1 base at J, with 11 bases in the middle. CDR3 loop: CASSLQTVTNTEAFF. DNA for the CDR3: TGTGCCAGCAGTTTACAGACAGTAACGAACACTGAAGCTTTCTTT.

The gene calls are TRBV7-9 and TRBJ2-5, with D perhaps TRBD1 or TRBD2 (5 bases each). CDR1 and CDR2 from the germline V gene are SEHNR and FQNEAQ (reference sequence). Trimming took 4 bases from V and 5 from J, leaving 20 bases between them. The CDR3 covers 16 residues. CDR3 loop: CASSSRDASYRETQYF. The CDR3 bases are TGTGCCAGCAGCTCCAGGGACGCTAGCTATAGGGAGACCCAGTACTTC.

This clone was seen only once. The chain joins TRBV28 to TRBJ1-5; D not resolved. Per germline, CDR1 MDHEN and CDR2 SYDVKM. The V and J ends lost 5 bases and 6 bases respectively, with 17 bases between them. The CDR3 is 15 amino acids. CDR3 sequence reads: CASSEMAGSGQPQHF. CDR3 in DNA: TGTGCCAGCAGTGAGATGGCGGGATCCGGTCAGCCCCAGCATTTT.

The J gene is TRBJ2-5, the V gene TRBV5-6; D is undetermined. The germline gives CDR1 SGHDT, CDR2 YYEEEE. This CDR3 region has 15 residues. Trimming removed 4 bases from V and 5 bases from J, with 18 bases in between. The CDR3: CASSIRAIQRETQYF. The DNA of the CDR3 is TGTGCCAGCAGCATCCGGGCCATCCAGAGGGAGACCCAGTACTTC.

The chain couples TRBV29-1 to TRBJ2-6; the match to TRBD1 covers 7 bases. The length of the CDR3 is 14 residues. CDR1 and CDR2 from the germline V gene are SQVTM and ANQGSEA. The J segment lost 4 bases and the V segment lost 4 bases, leaving 4 bases of the junction unmatched. CDR3: CSVVKDRGANVLTF. The CDR3 DNA follows: TGCAGCGTTGTAAAGGACAGGGGGGCCAACGTCCTGACTTTC.

V is TRBV2 and J is TRBJ2-2, with 11 bases matching TRBD2. V lost 7 bases, J lost 5 bases, and 6 bases stayed unmatched. Germline CDR1 is SNHLY and CDR2 is FYNNEI. There are 15 residues in the CDR3. The CDR3 protein is CASMVAGGPTGELFF. The CDR3 DNA reads TGTGCCAGCATGGTAGCGGGAGGGCCGACCGGGGAGCTGTTTTTT.

This chain joins TRBV7-8 and TRBJ2-1, with TRBD2 matching over 14 bases. There are 15 residues in the CDR3. Germline CDR1 SGHVS, CDR2 FQNEAQ. V shed 6 bases and J 9 bases; nucleotides not matched to a gene: 7. The CDR3 nucleotides are TGTGCCAGCAGAACCTCCGGGACTAGCGGGAGTGAGCAGTTCTTC. This codes for CASRTSGTSGSEQFF. Combining the CDR3 with reference TRBV7-8 and TRBJ2-1 gives the whole variable domain GAGVSQSPRYKVAKRGQDVALRCDPISGHVSLFWYQQALGQGPEFLTYFQNEAQLDKSGLPSDRFFAERPEGSVSTLKIQRTQQEDSAVYLCASRTSGTSGSEQFFGPGTRLTVL.

The chain employs TRBV9 and TRBJ2-3, with 7 bases that match TRBD1. Losses at the gene ends were 0 bases for V and 5 bases for J; bases not matched to a gene: 6. This CDR3 has 15 residues. Germline-derived CDR1 and CDR2 are SGDLS and YYNGEE. For the CDR3, the DNA is TGTGCCAGCAGCGTAGAGACAGGGTCGGTAGATACGCAGTATTTT. Translation gives CASSVETGSVDTQYF.

The rearrangement uses TRBV18 and TRBJ1-3, with TRBD1 as a possible D gene (5 bases). V lost 3 bases and J 2 bases, leaving 17 bases between the germline ends. From germline, CDR1 is KGHSH and CDR2 LQKENI. The CDR3 is 17 residues long. CDR3 DNA sequence: TGTGCCAGCTCACCGTCACGCGGAACAGGTCCTGGAAACACCATATATTTT. Translating it yields CASSPSRGTGPGNTIYF.

The J gene is TRBJ2-7, the V gene TRBV7-2, with D hard to call. In germline, CDR1 is SGHTA, CDR2 FQGNSA. There are 16 residues in the CDR3. V lost 5 bases to trimming and J lost 2 bases, with 19 bases between them. CDR3 DNA: TGTGCCAGCAGCCCCTATTCAGCTCTTACAGCCTACGAGCAGTACTTC. Translation: CASSPYSALTAYEQYF.

The rearrangement links TRBV28 to TRBJ1-5; D possibly corresponds to TRBD1 (5 bases). Trimming left V 6 bases short and J 7 bases short, with 16 bases between. CDR1 is MDHEN, CDR2 SYDVKM, per germline. This CDR3 spans 14 amino acids. CDR3 sequence: CASSRAGDVQPQHF. CDR3 nucleotide sequence: TGTGCCAGCAGCCGTGCGGGGGATGTACAGCCCCAGCATTTT. The variable domain in full, completed from reference TRBV28 and TRBJ1-5, reads DVKVTQSSRYLVKRTGEKVFLECVQDMDHENMFWYRQDPGLGLRLIYFSYDVKMKEKGDIPEGYSVSREKKERFSLILESASTNQTSMYLCASSRAGDVQPQHFGDGTRLSIL.

The chain couples TRBV27 to TRBJ1-2; 9 bases match TRBD1. Germline trimming cut 4 bases from V and 2 bases from J; bases unmatched to any gene: 11. The CDR3 extends over 17 amino acids. Germline CDR1 MNHEY, CDR2 SMNVEV (reference sequence). This CDR3 is CASSWGWGQGANYGYTF. The CDR3 DNA sequence: TGTGCCAGCAGTTGGGGATGGGGACAGGGAGCGAACTATGGCTACACCTTC.

The V and J genes are TRBV30 and TRBJ1-1; unclear D gene. Germline assignment: CDR1 GTSNPN and CDR2 SVGIG (reference sequence). The CDR3 has 13 residues. V was trimmed by 0 bases and J by 11 bases, leaving 16 bases between them. CDR3 in DNA: TGTGCCTGGAGTGTACGACTGGACTTAGGGGCTTTCTTT. Translating it yields CAWSVRLDLGAFF.

The gene calls are TRBV18 and TRBJ2-4; D might be TRBD1 (5 bases). This CDR3 is 14 amino acids long. CDR1 and CDR2 (germline): KGHSH, LQKENI. V was pared by 4 bases and J by 0 bases, with 7 bases between. CDR3 nucleotides: TGTGCCAGCTCACTAGGGGTAGCCAAAAACATTCAGTACTTC. Translation gives CASSLGVAKNIQYF. Using reference TRBV18 and TRBJ2-4 for the parts outside the CDR3, the full variable domain is NAGVMQNPRHLVRRRGQEARLRCSPMKGHSHVYWYRQLPEEGLKFMVYLQKENIIDESGMPKERFSAEFPKEGPSILRIQQVVRGDSAAYFCASSLGVAKNIQYFGAGTRLSVL.

The V gene is TRBV7-9, the J gene TRBJ2-5, with 12 bases fitting TRBD2. Germline lookup yields CDR1 SEHNR and CDR2 FQNEAQ (reference sequence). V was pared by 11 bases and J by 2 bases, with 3 bases of the junction left unmatched. The CDR3 consists of 13 residues. CDR3 region: CAGGLAGQETQYF. In DNA form, the CDR3 reads TGTGCCGGAGGACTAGCGGGACAAGAGACCCAGTACTTC.

This chain links TRBV18 with TRBJ2-7; TRBD2 agrees at 9 bases. This CDR3 spans 15 amino acids. The germline V gene encodes CDR1 KGHSH and CDR2 LQKENI. Trimming at V came to 4 bases and at J to 6 bases, leaving 10 bases not matched to a gene. The CDR3 DNA sequence: TGTGCCAGCTCACGGACTAGCGTTTTACCGTTCGAGCAGTACTTC. Amino acids: CASSRTSVLPFEQYF.

The chain uses TRBV29-1 and TRBJ2-7, with unresolved D. The CDR3 is made up of 15 amino acids. Germline V gene sequence: CDR1 SQVTM, CDR2 ANQGSEA. V shed 7 bases and J shed 2 bases, with 21 bases lying between them. The CDR3 DNA is TGCAGCGCCTCCCTACCGGATTGGTACCCCTACGAGCAGTACTTC. This gives the protein CSASLPDWYPYEQYF.

J is TRBJ2-6 and V is TRBV7-3; perhaps TRBD2 as D (5 bases). This CDR3 has 13 amino acids. Germline CDR1 is SGHTA and CDR2 is FQGTGA. Trimming removed 6 bases from V and 2 bases from J, with 5 bases in between. This chain's CDR3 is CASRGAGANVLTF. The DNA of the CDR3 is TGTGCCAGCAGGGGAGCTGGGGCCAACGTCCTGACTTTC.